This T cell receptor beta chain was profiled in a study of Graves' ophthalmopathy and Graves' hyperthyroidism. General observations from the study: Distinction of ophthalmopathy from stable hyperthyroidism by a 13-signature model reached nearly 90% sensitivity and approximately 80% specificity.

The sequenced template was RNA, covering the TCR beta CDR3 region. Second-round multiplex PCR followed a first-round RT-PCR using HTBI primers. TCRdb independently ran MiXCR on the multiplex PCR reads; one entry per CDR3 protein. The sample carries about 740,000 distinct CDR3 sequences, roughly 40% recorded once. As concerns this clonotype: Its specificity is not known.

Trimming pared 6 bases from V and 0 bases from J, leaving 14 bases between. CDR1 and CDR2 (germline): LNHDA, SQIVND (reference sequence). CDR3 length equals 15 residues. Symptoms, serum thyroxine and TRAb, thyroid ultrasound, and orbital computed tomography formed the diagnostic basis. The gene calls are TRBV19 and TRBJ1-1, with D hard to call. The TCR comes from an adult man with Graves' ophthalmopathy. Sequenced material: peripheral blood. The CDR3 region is CASRVVNNMNTEAFF. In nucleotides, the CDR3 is TGTGCCAGTAGAGTCGTAAACAACATGAACACTGAAGCTTTCTTT.